The source of this T cell receptor beta chain is a study of blood T cell repertoires in COVID-19. The wider study: Samples of COVID-19 (acute and convalescent) were obtained from the United States, Italy and Spain. T cells, B-cell-depleted T cells, or PBMCs provided the cDNA or gDNA that served as material.

In the original analysis: Nucleated cell number was recorded as an estimate derived from reference gene primer amplification. The table came from immunoSEQ multiplex PCR; TCRdb's copy has only in-frame clones and leaves some out. V, J and clone size were drawn from that table, and D and trimming were deduced from the DNA. This table holds about 220,000 clones, approximately 80% found once. This CDR3 contains 18 residues. V was pared by 6 bases and J by 5 bases, with 23 bases between. Looked up from germline, CDR1 is MNHEY and CDR2 is SVGEGT. Sample: peripheral blood. The V call is TRBV6-2 or TRBV6-3, the J call TRBJ1-6, with D possibly being TRBD1 (6 bases). The clonotype was recovered from a human donor in a cohort sampled during active COVID-19. CDR3 in DNA: TGTGCCAGCAGCCCTCGGGGGGCTTATTCTGGGCATAATTCACCCCTCCACTTT. Protein sequence: CASSPRGAYSGHNSPLHF.